This is a list of T cell receptor beta chains from one sample in a study of radiotherapy plus CTLA-4 blockade in lung cancer. Sequencing was performed with immunoSEQ multiplex PCR; in TCRdb, only in-frame clones are kept and a portion is missing. The sample has 78,000 or so clones; more than 85% are singletons. The sample in question was peripheral blood, obtained from a patient treated with radiotherapy plus ipilimumab. The receptor source for this set is a human donor with non-small cell lung cancer who had stable disease on radiotherapy plus ipilimumab. The CDR3 runs from the conserved cysteine through the conserved F or W. The order of the fields is V gene, D gene, clone size, J gene, CDR3 DNA, CDR3 protein. A D gene is named only where the DNA matches it firmly. Only part of the rows carry a size: once, few, many, or a class if the clone is expanded.

V: TRBV11-2
D: TRBD2
size: -
J: TRBJ2-3
DNA: TGTGCCAGCAGCTTTGGGAGGGGACTAGGCACAGATACGCAGTATTTT
CDR3: CASSFGRGLGTDTQYF

V: TRBV27
D: -
size: -
J: TRBJ1-2
DNA: TGTGCCAGCAGTTCTGTACCCGGTGGAGGGGACTATGGCTACACCTTC
CDR3: CASSSVPGGGDYGYTF

V: TRBV4-2
D: TRBD1
size: -
J: TRBJ2-1
DNA: TGTGCCAGCAGCCAAGATGGACAGGGGCAATACAATGAGCAGTTCTTC
CDR3: CASSQDGQGQYNEQFF

V: TRBV4-1
D: -
size: -
J: TRBJ1-4
DNA: TGCGCCAGCGAACAGACAGGCCTGTTTAATGAAAAACTGTTTTTT
CDR3: CASEQTGLFNEKLFF

V: TRBV6-4
D: -
size: -
J: TRBJ1-1
DNA: TGTGCCAGCAGTGCCGCGCAGGGTACTGAAGCTTTCTTT
CDR3: CASSAAQGTEAFF

V: TRBV9
D: -
size: -
J: TRBJ1-2
DNA: TGTGCCAGCAGCGTAGACAGTCTCCTAACTAACTATGGCTACACCTTC
CDR3: CASSVDSLLTNYGYTF

V: TRBV7-9
D: TRBD1
size: -
J: TRBJ1-5
DNA: TGTGCCAGCAGCTCGACAGGGACGCGCAATCAGCCCCAGCATTTT
CDR3: CASSSTGTRNQPQHF

V: TRBV2
D: -
size: -
J: TRBJ1-3
DNA: TGTGCCAGCGGATCCGACGGCTCTGGAAACACCATATATTTT
CDR3: CASGSDGSGNTIYF

V: TRBV9
D: -
size: few
J: TRBJ1-1
DNA: TGTGCCAGCAGCCTTGAAGGCGGAGACATGAACACTGAAGCTTTCTTT
CDR3: CASSLEGGDMNTEAFF

V: TRBV19
D: -
size: -
J: TRBJ1-1
DNA: TGTGCCAGTATCCCCGGGGGCCAACTGAACACTGAAGCTTTCTTT
CDR3: CASIPGGQLNTEAFF

V: TRBV10-3
D: TRBD1
size: -
J: TRBJ1-2
DNA: TGTGCCATCAGTGAACAGGGGTACTATGGCTACACCTTC
CDR3: CAISEQGYYGYTF

V: TRBV7-6
D: TRBD1
size: -
J: TRBJ1-2
DNA: TGTGCCAGCAGCCACGCCCCGGGACAGGTTTATGGCTACACCTTC
CDR3: CASSHAPGQVYGYTF

V: TRBV5-1
D: TRBD2
size: -
J: TRBJ2-1
DNA: TGCGCCAGCAGCTCGCTAGCGGGAGCCTTCTACAATGAGCAGTTCTTC
CDR3: CASSSLAGAFYNEQFF

V: TRBV6-1
D: TRBD2
size: -
J: TRBJ2-1
DNA: TGTGCCAGCAGTCCCCCGGGACTAGTGCCGTTCTTC
CDR3: CASSPPGLVPFF

V: TRBV7-6
D: -
size: once
J: TRBJ2-6
DNA: TGTGCCAGCAGCTTATTCCCAGGCACTGGGGCCAACGTCCTGACTTTC
CDR3: CASSLFPGTGANVLTF

V: TRBV10-1
D: -
size: -
J: TRBJ1-3
DNA: TGCGCCAGCAGCCGGGGATCTGGAAACACCATATATTTT
CDR3: CASSRGSGNTIYF

V: TRBV13
D: -
size: -
J: TRBJ1-2
DNA: TGTGCCAGCAGCCTCCGTCGGCCTCACAACTATGGCTACACCTTC
CDR3: CASSLRRPHNYGYTF

V: TRBV19
D: -
size: -
J: TRBJ2-1
DNA: TGTGCCAGTAGCCCCGACCGGTGGAACAATGAGCAGTTCTTC
CDR3: CASSPDRWNNEQFF

V: TRBV12-2
D: -
size: few
J: TRBJ2-7
DNA: TGTGCAAGTCGCTTAGGCGGGGGATACGAGCAGTACTTC
CDR3: CASRLGGGYEQYF

V: TRBV2
D: TRBD2
size: -
J: TRBJ2-3
DNA: TGTGCCACCGGGACTAGCGGGGGGGCCACAGATACGCAGTATTTT
CDR3: CATGTSGGATDTQYF

V: TRBV11-3
D: -
size: -
J: TRBJ2-2
DNA: TGTGCCAGCAGCCCCCTGGGATCCGGGGAGCTGTTTTTT
CDR3: CASSPLGSGELFF

V: TRBV28
D: TRBD1
size: -
J: TRBJ1-2
DNA: TGTGCCAGCAGTTTAGGGTTGGGACAGGAGGGTGGCTACACCTTC
CDR3: CASSLGLGQEGGYTF

V: TRBV6-1
D: TRBD2
size: -
J: TRBJ2-3
DNA: TGTGCCAGCAGTGCCCTAGCGGGGGCCGCCACAGATACGCAGTATTTT
CDR3: CASSALAGAATDTQYF

V: TRBV19
D: TRBD2
size: -
J: TRBJ2-7
DNA: TGTGCCAGTAGTAAGGGACGGAAACTAGCGGGAGACGAGCAGTACTTC
CDR3: CASSKGRKLAGDEQYF

V: TRBV18
D: -
size: -
J: TRBJ1-1
DNA: TGTGCCAGCTCACCCTTCAGGATCGGGACTGAAGCTTTCTTT
CDR3: CASSPFRIGTEAFF

V: TRBV19
D: -
size: few
J: TRBJ2-7
DNA: TGTGCCAGCCACGAGGGAGCCGGGGCCAAGCAGGGGCAGTACTTC
CDR3: CASHEGAGAKQGQYF

V: TRBV14
D: -
size: -
J: TRBJ1-1
DNA: TGTGCCAGCAGCCAACAGGGGATCACTGAAGCTTTCTTT
CDR3: CASSQQGITEAFF

V: TRBV5-1
D: TRBD1
size: -
J: TRBJ1-2
DNA: TGCGCCAGCAGCGCCCGGGACAGGGGCAGCTCTAACTATGGCTACACCTTC
CDR3: CASSARDRGSSNYGYTF

V: TRBV9
D: TRBD1
size: -
J: TRBJ1-1
DNA: TGTGCCAGCAGCCCTCCAGGGGGGGGTGAAGCTTTCTTT
CDR3: CASSPPGGGEAFF

V: TRBV5-1
D: TRBD2
size: once
J: TRBJ2-7
DNA: TGCGCCAGCAGCTTGCGGCCGGGACTAGCGGGAGGCCCCTCCTACGAGCAGTACTTC
CDR3: CASSLRPGLAGGPSYEQYF

V: TRBV9
D: TRBD1
size: -
J: TRBJ2-3
DNA: TGTGCCAGCAGCGCCTGGGACAGAAGCACAGATACGCAGTATTTT
CDR3: CASSAWDRSTDTQYF

V: TRBV9
D: TRBD2
size: -
J: TRBJ2-7
DNA: TGTGCCAGCAGCCCCCGCCTAGCGGGAGCGACAGAGCAGTACTTC
CDR3: CASSPRLAGATEQYF

V: TRBV7-9
D: TRBD2
size: -
J: TRBJ2-5
DNA: TGTGCCAGCAGCTCCTGGACTAGCGGGGGATCCCAAGAGACCCAGTACTTC
CDR3: CASSSWTSGGSQETQYF

V: TRBV5-4
D: -
size: -
J: TRBJ2-3
DNA: TGTGCCAGCAGCTTGGAGGCGGGGGCCCGCACAGATACGCAGTATTTT
CDR3: CASSLEAGARTDTQYF

V: TRBV4-1
D: -
size: -
J: TRBJ1-4
DNA: TGCGCCAGCAGCCAAGGGGGGGGATTCGGGGAAAAACTGTTTTTT
CDR3: CASSQGGGFGEKLFF

V: TRBV10-3
D: TRBD1
size: -
J: TRBJ2-1
DNA: TGTGCCATCAAAGCGCGTGGGACAGCCCTAGACAATGAGCAGTTCTTC
CDR3: CAIKARGTALDNEQFF

V: TRBV10-1
D: TRBD2
size: -
J: TRBJ2-1
DNA: TGCGCCAGCAGTGAGTCGAGCGGGAGGGCCGGAGGTGAGCAGTTCTTC
CDR3: CASSESSGRAGGEQFF

V: TRBV2
D: -
size: -
J: TRBJ2-7
DNA: TGTGCCAGCAGCACCGGACTGACACCTTCCTACGAGCAGTACTTC
CDR3: CASSTGLTPSYEQYF